The clone carrying this T cell receptor beta chain was counted between two and nine times. Its antigen is not known. These data come from a study of cytomegalovirus exposure and HLA in healthy donors. The wider study: About 80 million unique TCRs from HLA-typed donors made up an early data release.

Trimming shortened V by 6 bases and J by 0 bases, and 12 bases separated the two germline ends. The V gene's germline CDR1 is SNHLY and CDR2 FYNNEI. This CDR3 contains 15 residues. Whole-study results and caveats: The authors assumed roughly uniform sequencing depth across donors for presence/absence analyses. Earlier results showed most TCR beta V segments being productive about 87% or about 30% of the time.

Primers: 60 Vbeta forward and 13 Jbeta reverse. Only in-frame clones appear in the TCRdb table, and some are missing; sequencing was by immunoSEQ multiplex PCR. The data contain some 150,000 clones, almost 85% of them singletons. The chain joins TRBV2 to TRBJ1-5; perhaps TRBD1 as D (5 bases). This TCR came from a man in his thirties or forties in good health and CMV-seropositive. Sequencing was carried out using PBMCs. This CDR3 reads CASSPGTDSNQPQHF. In DNA form, the CDR3 reads TGTGCCAGCAGCCCCGGGACTGATAGCAATCAGCCCCAGCATTTT.